Presented here are 2 T cell receptor beta chains from one specimen sequenced in a study of identical twins. TCRdb passed the 5' RACE reads through MiXCR, listing each CDR3 protein once. The sample consists of about 200,000 distinct CDR3 sequences, roughly 15% of them appearing once. These same data were also listed under a study on T cells expressing NK-cell markers.

Sequencing was carried out using CD8+ T cells sorted from blood. The receptors stem from a woman aged 18-29 years in good health.

This clonotype came up a few times. The J gene is TRBJ1-2, the V gene TRBV12-3 or TRBV12-4, with 8 bases fitting TRBD1. The V segment lost 8 bases and the J segment 2 bases; nucleotides outside the gene matches: 7. The CDR3 extends over 14 amino acids. DNA of the CDR3: TGTGCCAGCGACCGGGACAGGTCAAACTATGGCTACACCTTC. This sequence encodes CASDRDRSNYGYTF.

The chain joins TRBV20-1 to TRBJ2-3; 8 nucleotides line up with TRBD2. CDR3 length equals 19 residues. V gave up 3 bases and J gave up 4 bases; unmatched junction bases: 21. Germline V gives CDR1 DFQATT, CDR2 SNEGSKA (reference sequence). The CDR3 region is CSARAASRGGMPVSDTQYF. CDR3 bases: TGCAGTGCTAGGGCTGCTTCCCGGGGGGGTATGCCGGTCTCAGATACGCAGTATTTT.